This T cell receptor (beta chain) was observed in a study of T cell repertoires in cytomegalovirus infection. Whole-study findings and limits: The ex vivo response was dominated by HLA-C-restricted CMV-specific TCR beta clonotypes.

This clonotype has more than one count but fewer than ten. Its target is not known. One entry per CDR3 protein results from TCRdb running MiXCR on the reads. The sample records 700,000 to 900,000 distinct CDR3 sequences, almost 30% being singletons. The TCR comes from a human donor in good health (CMV status not recorded). Some clones in this sample may be carry-over from other donors' samples. The source was cultured CD8+ T cells from PBMCs, collected from culture after CMV antigen stimulation.

This CDR3 is CASSPGTSGYTF. The CDR3 DNA sequence: TGTGCCAGCAGTCCAGGGACAAGCGGCTACACCTTC. V is TRBV27 and J is TRBJ1-2; tentative D call: TRBD1 (6 bases). V dropped 5 bases and J dropped 8 bases, with 12 bases sitting between them. The CDR3 extends over 12 amino acids. The germline CDR1 and CDR2 sequences are MNHEY and SMNVEV (reference sequence).